Given below is one T cell receptor (beta chain) in context. What it binds is not known. This sample is drawn from a study of immune heterogeneity within non-small cell lung tumors. Study findings and constraints: Identical dominant CDR3 beta clonotypes recurred across a patient's tumor sites, together with site-unique high-frequency clones.

Template material for each sample was 550 to 650 ng of bulk tumor genomic DNA. Multiple biopsies spaced far apart were taken from each primary tumor during surgery. Enrolled individuals presented with untreated, newly diagnosed non-small cell lung cancer and received curative surgery. Multiplex PCR (32 V and 13 J primers) was used to amplify the TCR beta CDR3. TCRdb re-analysed the multiplex PCR reads in MiXCR, keeping a single row per CDR3 protein. The sample shows roughly 13,000 distinct CDR3 sequences, about a quarter of them seen only once. V lost 0 bases to trimming and J lost 0 bases, with 16 bases between them. The CDR3 totals 18 residues. The germline CDR1 and CDR2 sequences are SGHRS and YFSETQ.

The rearrangement uses TRBV5-1 and TRBJ2-4; D gene unclear. Sequenced sample: lung tumor tissue. The TCR sequence derives from a man aged 45-60 years with non-small cell lung cancer. The CDR3: CASSLDTVLSLAKNIQYF. CDR3 DNA: TGCGCCAGCAGCTTGGATACAGTATTATCACTAGCCAAAAACATTCAGTACTTC.